This TCR beta chain appears in the sequencing data of a study of CD8 T cells in ankylosing spondylitis. Study observations and caveats: Disease-linked clones were found to be CD8+ and relatively rare in peripheral blood. Characteristic of ankylosing spondylitis blood, it appeared, was a TCR beta motif comprising about 8 highly homologous variants. As reported, disease-linked clones showed significant enrichment in matched ankylosing spondylitis synovial fluid.

The junction had 4 bases not matched to a gene; V was cut back by 2 bases and J by 3 bases. This CDR3 has 15 residues. Germline V gene data show CDR1 as SGHAT and CDR2 as FQNNGV. Libraries of TCR beta came from quantitative 5'-RACE with molecular barcodes. Using its own MiXCR run on the 5' RACE reads, TCRdb lists one record per CDR3 protein. The data hold 200,000 to 250,000 distinct CDR3 sequences, with about 10% observed a single time. On this clonotype: Its antigen is not known.

The receptor was derived from a male donor with ankylosing spondylitis or in good health (not recorded which). The sequenced material came from blood, either unsorted or a sorted T cell fraction (not recorded which). The chain couples TRBV11-2 to TRBJ2-5, with 9 bases that match TRBD2. In DNA form, the CDR3 reads TGTGCCAGCAGCTTACCTATAGCGGGGGAAGAGACCCAGTACTTC. Translated, it gives CASSLPIAGEETQYF. The full variable domain, completed using reference TRBV11-2 and TRBJ2-5, is EAGVAQSPRYKIIEKRQSVAFWCNPISGHATLYWYQQILGQGPKLLIQFQNNGVVDDSQLPKDRFSAERLKGVDSTLKIQPAKLEDSAVYLCASSLPIAGEETQYFGPGTRLLVL.